This T cell receptor (beta chain) emerged from a study of siplizumab effects on memory and regulatory T cells. Of note for this clone: As yet, its antigen is unknown.

Clones were read by immunoSEQ multiplex PCR, and TCRdb kept only the in-frame ones, dropping some. The repertoire has over 100,000 clones, around nine tenths of them found once; the top ten carry 0.85% to 1.3%. Whole-study results and caveats: Naive or memory phenotype assignment was not possible for roughly 75-97% of proliferating CD4+ or CD8+ clones. Naive T cells apparently outstripped memory cells in diversity and seemed major alloresponse contributors. Significant reduction of alloreactive sequences traceable to unstimulated CD4+ memory cells was observed with siplizumab. To unstimulated subsets, only a minor fraction of alloreactive clones could be mapped.

Germline CDR1 and CDR2: SGHRS and YFSETQ. The V end lost 0 bases, the J end lost 1 base, and 10 bases lay between the germline ends. CDR3 length: 15 amino acids. This sequence was found in a human donor in good health. The specimen sequenced was CD4+ T cells sorted from blood. The rearrangement links TRBV5-1 to TRBJ1-1; D gene unclear. CDR3 in amino acids: CASSLVARPNTEAFF. CDR3 coding DNA: TGCGCCAGCAGCTTGGTCGCACGGCCGAACACTGAAGCTTTCTTT.